These 11 T cell receptor beta chains were all obtained from the same sample, sequenced in a study of blood T cell repertoires in COVID-19. Sequencing used immunoSEQ multiplex PCR; TCRdb keeps in-frame clones, though not all of them. The sample consists of under 95,000 clones, around 90% of them appearing once. The sequencing sample was made of peripheral blood. The receptor source for this set is a man aged 55 to 70 with acute or convalescent COVID-19.

This clone has just one count. The V call is TRBV19, the J call TRBJ2-3; 11 bases fit TRBD1. CDR1 is LNHDA and CDR2 is SQIVND in the germline V gene (reference sequence). The CDR3 loop spans 14 amino acids. Trimming removed 10 bases from V and 2 bases from J; junction bases left unmatched: 5. CDR3 nucleotides: TGTGCCACTCGGACAGGGGGCTCCACAGATACGCAGTATTTT. It yields the protein CATRTGGSTDTQYF.

The chain combines TRBV6-5 with TRBJ1-2, with TRBD1 as a possible D gene (6 bases). The CDR3 has 13 residues. Per germline, CDR1 MNHEY and CDR2 SVGAGI. Trimming shortened V by 6 bases and J by 8 bases, and 16 bases separated the two germline ends. The CDR3: CASSPPGAEGYTF. In DNA form, the CDR3 reads TGTGCCAGCAGCCCCCCAGGGGCGGAGGGCTACACCTTC.

The V and J genes are TRBV3-1 (or the pseudogene TRBV3-2) and TRBJ2-1; 13 bases map to TRBD2. CDR3 length: 16 amino acids. Trimming removed 4 bases from V and 4 bases from J; junction bases left unmatched: 4. Germline values: CDR1 LGHDT, CDR2 YNNKEL (reference sequence). DNA of the CDR3: TGTGCCAGCAGCCCGAGGACTAGCGGGGGTTACAATGAGCAGTTCTTC. Translating gives CASSPRTSGGYNEQFF.

The CDR3: CASTPQGASYGYTF. CDR3 sequence (DNA): TGTGCCAGCACCCCCCAGGGGGCCAGCTATGGCTACACCTTC. J is TRBJ1-2 and V is TRBV7-2; TRBD1 agrees at 8 bases. J lost 4 bases, V lost 7 bases, and 8 bases had no gene match. Germline V gene lookup returns CDR1 SGHTA and CDR2 FQGNSA. The CDR3 is 14 residues long. Looking up the rest from reference TRBV7-2 and TRBJ1-2 gives the full variable domain: GAGVSQSPSNKVTEKGKDVELRCDPISGHTALYWYRQSLGQGLEFLIYFQGNSAPDKSGLPSDRFSAERTGGSVSTLTIQRTQQEDSAVYLCASTPQGASYGYTFGSGTRLTVV.

The gene calls are TRBV3-1 (or the pseudogene TRBV3-2) and TRBJ2-2; D is ambiguous. Trimming removed 1 base at V and 1 base at J, with 4 bases between. Germline lookup yields CDR1 LGHDT and CDR2 YNNKEL (reference sequence). This CDR3 is built from 14 residues. The CDR3 loop reads CASSQAGNTGELFF. Written as DNA, the CDR3 is TGTGCCAGCAGCCAAGCAGGGAACACCGGGGAGCTGTTTTTT.

In this sample, this clone turned up a few times. V and J are TRBV4-1 and TRBJ2-5; unclear D gene. Germline lookup yields CDR1 MGHRA and CDR2 YSYEKL. Trimming took off 1 base at V and 5 bases at J, with 17 bases between the two ends. The CDR3 is 16 residues long. CDR3 residues: CASSQGVGTRGETQYF. The CDR3 nucleotides are TGCGCCAGCAGCCAAGGGGTGGGTACTCGCGGCGAGACCCAGTACTTC.

This CDR3 is CASSPWTDLRGTEAFF. DNA of the CDR3: TGTGCCAGCTCACCATGGACGGACTTACGTGGCACTGAAGCTTTCTTT. The rearrangement links TRBV18 to TRBJ1-1; D gene ambiguous. The V end was cut by 2 bases, the J end by 4 bases, with 17 bases between. The germline CDR1 and CDR2 sequences are KGHSH and LQKENI. The CDR3 is 16 residues long.

The chain recombines TRBV9 with TRBJ2-2, with D maybe TRBD1 (5 bases). Germline V gene lookup returns CDR1 SGDLS and CDR2 YYNGEE. The V gene lost 1 base and the J gene lost 4 bases, with 14 bases spanning the gap. The CDR3 is 16 residues long. In nucleotides, the CDR3 is TGTGCCAGCAGCGTAAGGGGCCCAACAGGCACCGGGGAGCTGTTTTTT. This codes for CASSVRGPTGTGELFF.

The chain couples TRBV7-6 to TRBJ2-1; TRBD2 might be the D (7 bases). This CDR3 contains 15 residues. The germline CDR1 and CDR2 sequences are SGHVS and FNYEAQ. V shed 4 bases and J shed 6 bases, with 16 bases lying between them. CDR3 coding DNA: TGTGCCAGCAGCTCTCTGGGGGGGGCGATCAATGAGCAGTTCTTC. Translated: CASSSLGGAINEQFF.

CDR3 nucleotide sequence: TGTGCCAGCTCACCAAAGAAGGAGGCCGGGGAGCTGTTTTTT. Translating gives CASSPKKEAGELFF. V is TRBV18 and J is TRBJ2-2; maybe TRBD2 (5 bases). Trimming pared 2 bases from V and 6 bases from J, leaving 10 bases between. Germline V gene lookup returns CDR1 KGHSH and CDR2 LQKENI. This CDR3 is built from 14 residues.

The rearrangement links TRBV27 to TRBJ1-3; TRBD1 agrees at 10 bases. This CDR3 comprises 19 residues. With V trimmed by 4 bases and J by 0 bases, 12 bases remained unmatched. The germline V gene has CDR1 MNHEY and CDR2 SMNVEV (reference sequence). The CDR3 DNA follows: TGTGCCAGCAGTTCACCCCCGACAGGGGGCCCAACCTCTGGAAACACCATATATTTT. Translated: CASSSPPTGGPTSGNTIYF.